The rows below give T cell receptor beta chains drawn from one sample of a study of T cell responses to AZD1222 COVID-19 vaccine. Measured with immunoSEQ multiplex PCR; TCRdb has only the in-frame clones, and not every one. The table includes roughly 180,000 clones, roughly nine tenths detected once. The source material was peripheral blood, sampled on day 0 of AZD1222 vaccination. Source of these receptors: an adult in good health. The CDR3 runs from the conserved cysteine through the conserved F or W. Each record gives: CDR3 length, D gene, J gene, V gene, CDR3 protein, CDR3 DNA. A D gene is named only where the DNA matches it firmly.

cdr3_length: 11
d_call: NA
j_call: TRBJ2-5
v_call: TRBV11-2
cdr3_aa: CASSFAGTQYF
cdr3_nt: TGTGCCAGCAGCTTCGCGGGGACCCAGTACTTC

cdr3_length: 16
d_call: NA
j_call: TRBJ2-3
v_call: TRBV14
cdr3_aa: CASSPRQSSSTDTQYF
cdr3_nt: TGTGCCAGCAGCCCTCGACAGAGTTCTAGCACAGATACGCAGTATTTT

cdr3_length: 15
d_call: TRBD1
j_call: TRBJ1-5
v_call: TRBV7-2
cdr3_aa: CASSLVTGSNQPQHF
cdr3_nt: TGTGCCAGCAGCTTAGTGACAGGGTCAAATCAGCCCCAGCATTTT

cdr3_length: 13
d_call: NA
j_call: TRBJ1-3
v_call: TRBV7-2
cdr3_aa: CASSPLRGNTIYF
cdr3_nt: TGTGCCAGCAGCCCCCTGCGAGGAAACACCATATATTTT

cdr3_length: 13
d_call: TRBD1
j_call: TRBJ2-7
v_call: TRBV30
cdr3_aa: CAWVGQGPYEQYF
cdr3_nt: TGTGCCTGGGTCGGACAGGGTCCCTACGAGCAGTACTTC

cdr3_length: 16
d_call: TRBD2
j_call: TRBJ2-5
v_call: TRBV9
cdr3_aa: CASSVGTSGAPETQYF
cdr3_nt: TGTGCCAGCAGCGTAGGGACTAGCGGAGCACCAGAGACCCAGTACTTC

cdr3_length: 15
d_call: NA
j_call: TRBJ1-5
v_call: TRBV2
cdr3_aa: CASSEEKGSNQPQHF
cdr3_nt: TGTGCCAGCAGTGAAGAAAAAGGGAGCAATCAGCCCCAGCATTTT

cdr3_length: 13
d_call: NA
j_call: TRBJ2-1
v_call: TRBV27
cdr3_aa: CASSPPGAGEQFF
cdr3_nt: TGTGCCAGCAGTCCACCAGGGGCTGGTGAGCAGTTCTTC

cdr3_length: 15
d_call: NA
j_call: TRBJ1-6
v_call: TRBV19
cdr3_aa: CASSPGRTAGEALHF
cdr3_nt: TGTGCCAGTAGCCCCGGCAGGACAGCGGGGGAGGCCCTCCACTTT

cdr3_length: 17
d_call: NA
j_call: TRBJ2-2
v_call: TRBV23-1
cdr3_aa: CASSPSPRDLYTGELFF
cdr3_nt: TGCGCCAGCAGCCCGAGCCCCCGGGACTTGTACACCGGGGAGCTGTTTTTT

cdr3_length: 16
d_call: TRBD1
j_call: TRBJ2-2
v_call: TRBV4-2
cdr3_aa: CASSQEIQGWAGELFF
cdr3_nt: TGTGCCAGCAGCCAAGAGATACAGGGGTGGGCCGGGGAGCTGTTTTTT

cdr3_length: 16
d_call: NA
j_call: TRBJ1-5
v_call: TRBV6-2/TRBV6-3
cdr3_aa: CASSSWGERSNQPQHF
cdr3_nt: TGTGCCAGCAGCTCCTGGGGGGAGCGAAGCAATCAGCCCCAGCATTTT

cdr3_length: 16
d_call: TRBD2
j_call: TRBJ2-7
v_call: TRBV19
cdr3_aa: CASSRDSGGTSYEQYF
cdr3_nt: TGTGCCAGTAGTAGGGATAGCGGGGGAACCTCCTACGAGCAGTACTTC

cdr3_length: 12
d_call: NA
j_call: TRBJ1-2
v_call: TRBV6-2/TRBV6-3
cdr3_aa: CASSQTDEGYTF
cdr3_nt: TGTGCCAGCAGTCAGACAGATGAAGGCTACACCTTC

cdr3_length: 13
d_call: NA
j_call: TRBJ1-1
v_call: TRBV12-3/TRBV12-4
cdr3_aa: CASSLGVGVEAFF
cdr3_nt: TGTGCCAGCAGCTTAGGGGTGGGGGTTGAAGCTTTCTTT

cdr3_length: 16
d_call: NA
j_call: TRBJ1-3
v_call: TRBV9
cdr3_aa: CASSSRRVQSGNTIYF
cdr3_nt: TGTGCCAGCAGCTCCCGACGGGTACAGTCTGGAAACACCATATATTTT

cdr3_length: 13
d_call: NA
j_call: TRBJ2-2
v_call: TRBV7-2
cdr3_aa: CASSLAGTGELFF
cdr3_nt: TGTGCCAGCAGCTTAGCGGGCACCGGGGAGCTGTTTTTT

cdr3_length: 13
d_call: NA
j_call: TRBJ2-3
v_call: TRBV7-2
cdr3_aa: CASSLAFVDTQYF
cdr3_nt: TGTGCCAGCAGCTTAGCGTTTGTAGATACGCAGTATTTT

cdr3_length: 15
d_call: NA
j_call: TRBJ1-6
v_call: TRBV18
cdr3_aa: CASSLWAAHNSPLHF
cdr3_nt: TGTGCCAGCTCACTATGGGCAGCGCATAATTCACCCCTCCACTTT

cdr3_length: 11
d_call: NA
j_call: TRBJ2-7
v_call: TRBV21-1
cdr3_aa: CAISRGDEQYF
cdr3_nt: TGTGCCATTTCCAGGGGCGACGAGCAGTACTTC

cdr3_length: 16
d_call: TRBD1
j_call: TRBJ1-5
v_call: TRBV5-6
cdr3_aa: CASSFQQYRGLWPQHF
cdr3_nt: TGTGCCAGCAGCTTTCAACAGTACAGGGGTCTTTGGCCCCAGCATTTT

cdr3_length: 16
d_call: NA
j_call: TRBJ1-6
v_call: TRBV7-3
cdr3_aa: CASSLKGPPGNSPLHF
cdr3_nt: TGTGCCAGCAGCTTAAAGGGTCCCCCGGGAAATTCACCCCTCCACTTT

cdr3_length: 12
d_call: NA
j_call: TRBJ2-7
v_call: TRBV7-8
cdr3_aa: CASSGRTVEQYF
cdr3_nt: TGTGCCAGCAGCGGGCGGACGGTCGAGCAGTACTTC

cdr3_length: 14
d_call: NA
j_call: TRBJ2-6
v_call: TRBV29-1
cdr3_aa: CSVNGISGANVLTF
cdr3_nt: TGCAGCGTGAATGGGATCTCTGGGGCCAACGTCCTGACTTTC